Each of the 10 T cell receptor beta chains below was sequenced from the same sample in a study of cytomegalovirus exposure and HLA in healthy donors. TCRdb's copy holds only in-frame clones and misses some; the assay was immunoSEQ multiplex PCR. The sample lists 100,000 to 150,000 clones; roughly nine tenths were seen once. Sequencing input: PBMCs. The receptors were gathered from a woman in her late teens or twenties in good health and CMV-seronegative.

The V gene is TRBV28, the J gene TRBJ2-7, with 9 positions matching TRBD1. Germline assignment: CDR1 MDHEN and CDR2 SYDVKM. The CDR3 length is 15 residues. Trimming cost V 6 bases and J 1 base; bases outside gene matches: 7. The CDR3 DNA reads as TGTGCCAGCAGACCAGGGACAGGGTCATCCTACGAGCAGTACGTC. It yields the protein CASRPGTGSSYEQYV.

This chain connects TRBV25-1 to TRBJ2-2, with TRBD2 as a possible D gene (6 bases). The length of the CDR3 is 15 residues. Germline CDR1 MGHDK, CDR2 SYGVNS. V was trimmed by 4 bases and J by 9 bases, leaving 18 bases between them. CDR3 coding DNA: TGTGCCAGCAGTGGTGGGACCGGGAGTACCCGGGAGCTGTTTTTT. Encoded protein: CASSGGTGSTRELFF. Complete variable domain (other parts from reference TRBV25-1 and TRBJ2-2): EADIYQTPRYLVIGTGKKITLECSQTMGHDKMYWYQQDPGMELHLIHYSYGVNSTEKGDLSSESTVSRIRTEHFPLTLESARPSHTSQYLCASSGGTGSTRELFFGEGSRLTVL.

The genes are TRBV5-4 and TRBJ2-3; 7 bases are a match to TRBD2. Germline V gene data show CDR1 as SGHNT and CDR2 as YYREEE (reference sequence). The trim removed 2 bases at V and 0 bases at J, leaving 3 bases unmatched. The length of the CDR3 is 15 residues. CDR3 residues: CASSFWGGSTDTQYF. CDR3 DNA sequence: TGTGCCAGCAGCTTCTGGGGAGGGAGCACAGATACGCAGTATTTT.

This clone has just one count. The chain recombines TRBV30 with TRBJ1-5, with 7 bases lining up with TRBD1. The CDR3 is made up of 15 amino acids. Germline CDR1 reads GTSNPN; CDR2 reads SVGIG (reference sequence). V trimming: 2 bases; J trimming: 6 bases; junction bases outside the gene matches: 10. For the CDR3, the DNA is TGTGCCTGGAGTCGGGCGGTGGCAGGGGGTCAGCCCCAGCATTTT. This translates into CAWSRAVAGGQPQHF.

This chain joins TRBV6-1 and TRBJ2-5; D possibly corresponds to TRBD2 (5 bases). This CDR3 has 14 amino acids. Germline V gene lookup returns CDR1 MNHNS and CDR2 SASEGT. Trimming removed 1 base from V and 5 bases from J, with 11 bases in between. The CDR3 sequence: CASSEDLRRETQYF. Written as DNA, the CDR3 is TGTGCCAGCAGTGAAGATTTGAGGAGGGAGACCCAGTACTTC.

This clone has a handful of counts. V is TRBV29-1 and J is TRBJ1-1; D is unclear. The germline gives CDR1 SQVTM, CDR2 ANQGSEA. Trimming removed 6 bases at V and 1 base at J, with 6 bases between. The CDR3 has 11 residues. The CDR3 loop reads CSVQTNTEAFF. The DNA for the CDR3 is TGCAGCGTACAGACGAACACTGAAGCTTTCTTT. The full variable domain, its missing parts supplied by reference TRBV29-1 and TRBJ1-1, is SAVISQKPSRDICQRGTSLTIQCQVDSQVTMMFWYRQQPGQSLTLIATANQGSEATYESGFVIDKFPISRPNLTFSTLTVSNMSPEDSSIYLCSVQTNTEAFFGQGTRLTVV.

The DNA of the CDR3 is TGTGCCTGGAGCCACAGGGGGCTGGGGGAGCAGTACTTC. Residues: CAWSHRGLGEQYF. V and J are TRBV30 and TRBJ2-7; 9 bases are a match to TRBD1. The CDR3 runs 13 residues. Germline assignment: CDR1 GTSNPN and CDR2 SVGIG (reference sequence). Trimming took 3 bases from V and 7 from J; bases not matched to a gene: 7.

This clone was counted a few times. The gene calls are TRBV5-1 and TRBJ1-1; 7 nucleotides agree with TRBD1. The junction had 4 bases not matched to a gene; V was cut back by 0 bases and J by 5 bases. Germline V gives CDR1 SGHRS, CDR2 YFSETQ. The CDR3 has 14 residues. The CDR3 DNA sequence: TGCGCCAGCAGCTTGGGCAGGGGGATAACTGAAGCTTTCTTT. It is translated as CASSLGRGITEAFF.

Here the CDR3 DNA reads TGTGCCAGCAGTTACTCTGGGGGGGCTGAGAGCTACACCTTC. Encoded protein: CASSYSGGAESYTF. The chain uses TRBV6-5 and TRBJ1-2, with D perhaps TRBD1 (6 bases). V was cut by 0 bases and J by 9 bases, with 14 bases left in between. CDR3 length equals 14 residues. Germline-derived CDR1 and CDR2 are MNHEY and SVGAGI.

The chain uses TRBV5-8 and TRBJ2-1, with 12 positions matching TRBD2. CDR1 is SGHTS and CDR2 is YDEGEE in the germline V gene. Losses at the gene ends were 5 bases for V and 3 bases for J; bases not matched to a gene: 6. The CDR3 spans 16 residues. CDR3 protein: CASRPGTSGYYNEQFF. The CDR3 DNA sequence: TGTGCCAGCAGACCAGGGACTAGCGGGTACTACAATGAGCAGTTCTTC.